These T cell receptor beta chains were read from a single sample in a study of blood T cell repertoires in COVID-19. The repertoire was sequenced with immunoSEQ multiplex PCR; TCRdb's copy has only in-frame clones and lacks some. Seen here are approximately 150,000 clones, over 70% observed once, and the top ten hold 3% to 4.5%. The sequenced sample consisted of peripheral blood. These receptors all come from a man between 65 and 85 years old who had recovered from COVID-19. Both conserved end residues are part of each CDR3. Each record gives: V gene, D gene, clone size, J gene, CDR3 DNA, CDR3 protein. D genes are given only for firm matches. Size is omitted from some rows. Given values are once, few, many or a class for expanded clones.

TRBV7-9	TRBD2	few	TRBJ2-7	TGTGCCAGCAGCTTAGGCTGGACTAGAACCTACGAGCAGTACTTC	CASSLGWTRTYEQYF
TRBV10-3	TRBD2	-	TRBJ2-7	TGTGCCATCATGGGCCACGGGACTAGCGGGAGAGCCGCCTACGAGCAGTACTTC	CAIMGHGTSGRAAYEQYF
TRBV7-9	TRBD2	-	TRBJ2-1	TGCGCCAGCAGCCTACGGGGGGGGCCGTTCAATGAGCAGTTCTTC	CASSLRGGPFNEQFF
TRBV6-6	-	-	TRBJ2-7	TGTGCCAGCAGTTACGCCGGACAGTCCTACGAGCAGTACTTC	CASSYAGQSYEQYF
TRBV4-3	-	-	TRBJ1-2	TGCGCCAGCAGCCAAGATTCAGGAAGGGGTATCCTCAACTATGGCTACACCTTC	CASSQDSGRGILNYGYTF
TRBV5-1	TRBD1	-	TRBJ2-7	TGCGCCAGCAGTTTCCAGACAGGGGGATACGAGCAGTACTTC	CASSFQTGGYEQYF
TRBV10-3	TRBD2	-	TRBJ2-1	TGTGCCATCAGTGCGACTAGCGGGACGTCGAATGAGCAGTTCTTC	CAISATSGTSNEQFF
TRBV3-1/TRBV3-2	-	-	TRBJ1-1	TGTGCCAGCAGCCAAGATGGGTCCGGGGGGACTGAAGCTTTCTTT	CASSQDGSGGTEAFF
TRBV9	-	-	TRBJ2-1	TGTGCCAGCAGCGTAGGCGATTTTGAGCAGTTCTTC	CASSVGDFEQFF
TRBV6-2/TRBV6-3	-	-	TRBJ2-7	TGTGCCAGCAGTTACGACGACACTAGTTTATTCCTAGGCGAGCAGTACTTC	CASSYDDTSLFLGEQYF
TRBV3-1/TRBV3-2	TRBD1	once	TRBJ1-2	TGTGCCAGCAGCCGACAGGGGGGGGTCTATGGCTACACCTTC	CASSRQGGVYGYTF
TRBV3-1/TRBV3-2	-	few	TRBJ2-1	TGTGCCAGCAGCCCTACACCAAGACTAGTGAGTTACAATGAGCAGTTCTTC	CASSPTPRLVSYNEQFF
TRBV15	-	-	TRBJ1-5	TGTGCCACCAGCAGAGATGGCGGGGACTTTAGCAATCAGCCCCAGCATTTT	CATSRDGGDFSNQPQHF
TRBV5-1	-	-	TRBJ1-2	TGCGCCAGCAGCCTCCCCCCGGGTGGCTACACCTTC	CASSLPPGGYTF
TRBV7-9	-	-	TRBJ1-5	TGTGCCAGCAGTGAAGGTGACACCTATCTTGAGCCCCAGCATTTT	CASSEGDTYLEPQHF
TRBV7-9	-	-	TRBJ2-2	TGTGCCAGCAGCTTAGTTCACGGGGAGCTGTTTTTT	CASSLVHGELFF
TRBV6-5	TRBD1	-	TRBJ2-7	TGTGCCAGCAGTTACTCGGACAGGGCCTCCTACGAGCAGTACTTC	CASSYSDRASYEQYF
TRBV4-1	TRBD2	-	TRBJ2-1	TGCGCCAGCAGCCAAGTGAATAGCGGGAGCAATGAGCAGTTCTTC	CASSQVNSGSNEQFF
TRBV7-8	-	-	TRBJ1-1	TGTGCCAGCAGCTTAGCACAGGTTATGAACACTGAAGCTTTCTTT	CASSLAQVMNTEAFF
TRBV15	-	-	TRBJ2-7	TGTGCCACCAGTCTTCAAGAGGCCGGGACATGGCACGAGCAGTACTTC	CATSLQEAGTWHEQYF
TRBV5-6	-	-	TRBJ1-1	TGTGCCAGCAGCTTGGCCCAGGACACTGAAGCTTTCTTT	CASSLAQDTEAFF
TRBV30	-	once	TRBJ2-1	TGTGCCTGGAGTGTACCGGGAGCCCTCGCTGGTGAGCAGTTCTTC	CAWSVPGALAGEQFF
TRBV29-1	TRBD1	-	TRBJ1-5	TGCAGCGTACAGGGGGGGGCCGGTAGCAATCAGCCCCAGCATTTT	CSVQGGAGSNQPQHF
TRBV19	-	-	TRBJ2-2	TGTGCCAGTAGTCCTGGACAGATCGGGGAGCTGTTTTTT	CASSPGQIGELFF
TRBV24-1	TRBD2	-	TRBJ2-7	TGTGCCACCAGTGTGCCTAGCGGGGCAAGCTCCTACGAGCAGTACTTC	CATSVPSGASSYEQYF
TRBV7-6	TRBD2	-	TRBJ2-1	TGTGCCAGCAGCTTACGCGGCACGCGGGAGAATGAGCAGTTCTTC	CASSLRGTRENEQFF
TRBV11-2	-	-	TRBJ1-2	TGTGCCAGCAGCTTGGAAGGAGCCGTTAACTATGGCTACACCTTC	CASSLEGAVNYGYTF
TRBV6-1	-	-	TRBJ2-1	TGTGCCAGCAGTGAAGCGGGGGGGCTTTCCTACAATGAGCAGTTCTTC	CASSEAGGLSYNEQFF
TRBV27	TRBD2	-	TRBJ2-3	TGTGCCAGCAGTTTTGGGACTAGCGGGATTAGCACAGATACGCAGTATTTT	CASSFGTSGISTDTQYF
TRBV3-1/TRBV3-2	-	-	TRBJ2-5	TGTGCCAGCAGCCAGGCGGGAGAGACCCAGTACTTC	CASSQAGETQYF
TRBV30	-	-	TRBJ2-7	TGTGTCGGTCGGAGGGACTCCTACGAGCAGTACTTC	CVGRRDSYEQYF
TRBV7-7	TRBD2	-	TRBJ2-1	TGTGCCAGCAGCTTAGCCCCACTAGCGGGAGGGCCCGTACCTTCCTACAATGAGCAGTTCTTC	CASSLAPLAGGPVPSYNEQFF
TRBV29-1	TRBD1	-	TRBJ1-1	TGCAGCGACAGGGGTATGAACACTGAAGCTTTCTTT	CSDRGMNTEAFF
TRBV5-6	-	-	TRBJ2-1	TGTGCCAGCAGCACACTACAGGAGAGCTCCTACAATGAGCAGTTCTTC	CASSTLQESSYNEQFF
TRBV27	-	-	TRBJ2-2	TGTGCCAGCAGTTTACCTCCGGGACAAGTTACCGGGGAGCTGTTTTTT	CASSLPPGQVTGELFF
TRBV25-1	TRBD1	-	TRBJ1-4	TGTGCCAGCAGTGATCCGGGACAGGGGCACGAAAAACTGTTTTTT	CASSDPGQGHEKLFF
TRBV11-2	-	-	TRBJ2-7	TGTGCCAGCAGCCTAGGGGCAGCTAACTACGAGCAGTACTTC	CASSLGAANYEQYF
TRBV2	TRBD2	once	TRBJ2-5	TGTGCCAGCACCCAGGGACTAGCGGACTTCCAAGAGACCCAGTACTTC	CASTQGLADFQETQYF
TRBV9	TRBD2	-	TRBJ2-3	TGTGCCAGCAGCGACTCAATAGCGGGATCGGGCACAGATACGCAGTATTTT	CASSDSIAGSGTDTQYF
TRBV2	TRBD2	-	TRBJ2-5	TGTGCCAGCAGTGGGTTGCGGGAGAGTCGCGCCAGCGGGAGGGGAGAGACCCAGTACTTC	CASSGLRESRASGRGETQYF
TRBV28	-	-	TRBJ2-7	TGTGCCAGCAGTTTGGGCTCGTTCTACGAGCAGTACTTC	CASSLGSFYEQYF
TRBV4-1	TRBD2	medium-sized	TRBJ2-7	TGCGCCAGCAGCCAAGAAGAGAGGCTAGCGGGAGGTTACTACGAGCAGTACTTC	CASSQEERLAGGYYEQYF
TRBV7-5	-	-	TRBJ2-1	TGTGTCAGAAGCTTAGTCGCTAGCGGGAGGTCTAATGAGCAGTTCTTC	CVRSLVASGRSNEQFF
TRBV29-1	-	-	TRBJ2-2	TGCAGCGTTGTACTACCTAAAAACACCGGGGAGCTGTTTTTT	CSVVLPKNTGELFF
TRBV29-1	TRBD2	-	TRBJ2-1	TGCAGCGTTGCCCCGGGGGGGGTAGACAATGAGCAGTTCTTC	CSVAPGGVDNEQFF
TRBV9	-	-	TRBJ2-3	TGTGCCAGCAGCGTATCCCGGCGGGTTGGCGATACGCAGTATTTT	CASSVSRRVGDTQYF
TRBV6-5	TRBD2	-	TRBJ2-2	TGTGCCAGCCAAGGACTAGCCGGGACCGGGGAGCTGTTTTTT	CASQGLAGTGELFF
TRBV3-1/TRBV3-2	TRBD2	-	TRBJ2-5	TGTGCCAGCAGCCGAACCCACCCGCGCGGGGGGGAGACCCAGTACTTC	CASSRTHPRGGETQYF
TRBV11-2	-	few	TRBJ2-3	TGTGCCAGCAGCTTAGACAGGGGAACAGATACGCAGTATTTT	CASSLDRGTDTQYF
TRBV30	-	-	TRBJ1-5	TGTGCCTGGAGTCCCCGAGCACCTAGGACTTTTCAGCCCCAGCATTTT	CAWSPRAPRTFQPQHF